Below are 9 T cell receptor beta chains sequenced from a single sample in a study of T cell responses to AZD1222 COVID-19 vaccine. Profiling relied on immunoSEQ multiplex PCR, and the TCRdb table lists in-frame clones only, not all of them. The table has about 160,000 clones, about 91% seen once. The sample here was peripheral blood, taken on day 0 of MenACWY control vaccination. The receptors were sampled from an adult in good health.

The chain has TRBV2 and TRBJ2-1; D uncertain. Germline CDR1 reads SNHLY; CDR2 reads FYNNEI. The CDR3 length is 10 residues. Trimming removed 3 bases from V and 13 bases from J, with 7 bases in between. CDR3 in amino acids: CASSEVTQFF. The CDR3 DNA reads TGTGCCAGCAGTGAGGTGACCCAGTTCTTC.

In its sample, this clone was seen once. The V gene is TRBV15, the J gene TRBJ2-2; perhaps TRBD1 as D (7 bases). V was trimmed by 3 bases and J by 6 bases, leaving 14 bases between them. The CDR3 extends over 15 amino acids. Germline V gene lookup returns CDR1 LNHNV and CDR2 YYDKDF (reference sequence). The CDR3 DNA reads TGTGCCACCAGCAGTCCCCGGAGGGGGCCCGGGGAGCTGTTTTTT. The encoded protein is CATSSPRRGPGELFF.

The chain's CDR3 is CASSVSGALPQAFF. CDR3 DNA: TGTGCCAGCAGCGTAAGTGGGGCCCTGCCCCAAGCTTTCTTT. This chain links TRBV9 with TRBJ1-1; maybe TRBD1 (5 bases). The germline V gene has CDR1 SGDLS and CDR2 YYNGEE. The CDR3 sequence is 14 residues long. The V end lost 1 base, the J end lost 9 bases, and 16 bases lay between the germline ends.

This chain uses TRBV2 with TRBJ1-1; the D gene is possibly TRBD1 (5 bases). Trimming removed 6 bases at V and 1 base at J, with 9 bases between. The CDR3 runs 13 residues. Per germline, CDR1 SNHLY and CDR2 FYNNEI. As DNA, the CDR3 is TGTGCCAGCAGGTGGGGCCAGAACACTGAAGCTTTCTTT. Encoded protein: CASRWGQNTEAFF.

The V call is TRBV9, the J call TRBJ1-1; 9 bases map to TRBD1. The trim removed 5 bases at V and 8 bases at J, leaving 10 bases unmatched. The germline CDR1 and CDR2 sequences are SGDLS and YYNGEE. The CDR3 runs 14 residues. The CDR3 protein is CASRPGTGTSEAFF. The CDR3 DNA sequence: TGTGCCAGCAGACCCGGGACAGGGACTTCCGAAGCTTTCTTT.

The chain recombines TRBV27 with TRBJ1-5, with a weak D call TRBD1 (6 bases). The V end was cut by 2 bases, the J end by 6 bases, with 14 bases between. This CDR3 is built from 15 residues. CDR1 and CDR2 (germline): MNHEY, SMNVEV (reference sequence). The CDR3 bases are TGTGCCAGCAGTTTAGCAGGGGTAGGGGGTCAGCCCCAGCATTTT. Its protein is CASSLAGVGGQPQHF.

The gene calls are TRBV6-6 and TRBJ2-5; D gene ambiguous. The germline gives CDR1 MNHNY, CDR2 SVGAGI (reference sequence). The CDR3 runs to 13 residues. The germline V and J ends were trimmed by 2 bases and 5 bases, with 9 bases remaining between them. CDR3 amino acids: CASSYRIIETQYF. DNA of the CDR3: TGTGCCAGCAGTTACCGAATAATCGAGACCCAGTACTTC.

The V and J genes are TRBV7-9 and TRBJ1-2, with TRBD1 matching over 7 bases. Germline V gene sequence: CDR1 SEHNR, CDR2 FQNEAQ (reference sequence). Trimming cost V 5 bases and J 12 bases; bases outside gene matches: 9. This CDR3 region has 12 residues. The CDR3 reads CASSHSQGPHTF. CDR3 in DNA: TGTGCCAGCAGCCACTCACAGGGGCCCCACACCTTC. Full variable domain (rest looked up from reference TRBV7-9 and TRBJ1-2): DTGVSQNPRHKITKRGQNVTFRCDPISEHNRLYWYRQTLGQGPEFLTYFQNEAQLEKSRLLSDRFSAERPKGSFSTLEIQRTEQGDSAMYLCASSHSQGPHTFGSGTRLTVV.

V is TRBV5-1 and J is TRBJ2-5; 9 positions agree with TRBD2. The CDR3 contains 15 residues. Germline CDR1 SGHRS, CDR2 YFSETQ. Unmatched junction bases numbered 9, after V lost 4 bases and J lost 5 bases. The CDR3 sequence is CASSNGGRAEETQYF. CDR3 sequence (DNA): TGCGCCAGCAGCAATGGCGGGAGGGCCGAGGAGACCCAGTACTTC.